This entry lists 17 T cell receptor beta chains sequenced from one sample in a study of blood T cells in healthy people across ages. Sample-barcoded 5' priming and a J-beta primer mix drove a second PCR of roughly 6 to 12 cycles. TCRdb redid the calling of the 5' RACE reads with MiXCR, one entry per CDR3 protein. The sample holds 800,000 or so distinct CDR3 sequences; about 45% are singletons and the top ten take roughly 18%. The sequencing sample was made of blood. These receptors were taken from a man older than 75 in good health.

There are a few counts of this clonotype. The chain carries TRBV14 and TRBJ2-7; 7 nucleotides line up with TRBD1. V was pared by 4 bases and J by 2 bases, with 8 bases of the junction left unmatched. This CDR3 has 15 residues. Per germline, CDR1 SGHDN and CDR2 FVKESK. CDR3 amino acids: CASSRDSRYTYEQYF. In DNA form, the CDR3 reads TGTGCCAGCAGCCGGGACAGCCGCTATACCTACGAGCAGTACTTC.

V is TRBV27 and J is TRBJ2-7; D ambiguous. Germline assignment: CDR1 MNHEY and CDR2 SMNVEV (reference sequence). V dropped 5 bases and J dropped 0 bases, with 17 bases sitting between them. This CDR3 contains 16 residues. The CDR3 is CASSPRSNLDSYEQYF. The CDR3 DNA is TGTGCCAGCAGTCCCCGTTCGAACCTTGACTCCTACGAGCAGTACTTC.

CDR3 sequence reads: CASSLRGVIGANVLTF. In nucleotides, the CDR3 is TGCGCCAGCAGCTTGAGAGGGGTAATTGGGGCCAACGTCCTGACTTTC. The chain joins TRBV5-1 to TRBJ2-6, with D perhaps given as TRBD1 or TRBD2 (5 bases each). The CDR3 covers 16 residues. The ends were cut back, 1 base at V and 3 bases at J, with 11 bases in the middle. Germline V gene sequence: CDR1 SGHRS, CDR2 YFSETQ.

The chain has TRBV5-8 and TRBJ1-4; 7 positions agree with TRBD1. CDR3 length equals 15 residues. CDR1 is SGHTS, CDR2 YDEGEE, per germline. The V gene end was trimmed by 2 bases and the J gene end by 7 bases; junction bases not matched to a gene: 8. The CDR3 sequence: CASSFPGTEREKLFF. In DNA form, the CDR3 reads TGTGCCAGCAGCTTCCCCGGGACAGAACGTGAAAAACTGTTTTTT.

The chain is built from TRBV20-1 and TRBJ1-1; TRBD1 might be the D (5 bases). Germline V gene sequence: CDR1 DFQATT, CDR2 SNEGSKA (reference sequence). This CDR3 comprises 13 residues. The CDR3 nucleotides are TGCAGAATAGACAGTCCCATGAACACTGAAGCTTTCTTT. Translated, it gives CRIDSPMNTEAFF.

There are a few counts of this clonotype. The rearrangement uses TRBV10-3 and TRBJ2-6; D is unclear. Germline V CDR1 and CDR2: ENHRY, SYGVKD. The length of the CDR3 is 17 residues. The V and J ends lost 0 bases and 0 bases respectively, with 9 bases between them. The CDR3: CAISESTGYSGANVLTF. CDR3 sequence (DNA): TGTGCCATCAGTGAGTCGACTGGCTACTCTGGGGCCAACGTCCTGACTTTC.

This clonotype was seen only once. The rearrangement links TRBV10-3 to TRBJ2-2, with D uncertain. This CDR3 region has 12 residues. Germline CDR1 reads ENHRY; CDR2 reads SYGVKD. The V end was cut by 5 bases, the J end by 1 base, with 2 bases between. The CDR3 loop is CAISWNTGELFF. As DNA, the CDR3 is TGTGCCATCAGTTGGAACACCGGGGAGCTGTTTTTT.

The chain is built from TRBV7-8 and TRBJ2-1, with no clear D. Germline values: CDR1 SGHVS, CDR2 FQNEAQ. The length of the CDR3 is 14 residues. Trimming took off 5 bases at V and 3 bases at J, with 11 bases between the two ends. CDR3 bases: TGTGCCAGCAGCCCCGAAGGCCACTACAATGAGCAGTTCTTC. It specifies CASSPEGHYNEQFF.

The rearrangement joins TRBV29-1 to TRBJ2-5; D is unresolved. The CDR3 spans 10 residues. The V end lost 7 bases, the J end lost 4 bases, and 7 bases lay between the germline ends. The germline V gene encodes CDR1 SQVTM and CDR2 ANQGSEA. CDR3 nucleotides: TGCAGCGGGGCCGCAGAGACCCAGTACTTC. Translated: CSGAAETQYF.

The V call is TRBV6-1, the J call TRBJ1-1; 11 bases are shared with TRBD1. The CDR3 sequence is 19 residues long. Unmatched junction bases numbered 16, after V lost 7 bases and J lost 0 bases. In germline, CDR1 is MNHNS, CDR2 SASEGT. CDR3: CASIDGGTGGARMNTEAFF. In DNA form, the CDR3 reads TGTGCCAGCATCGACGGAGGGACAGGGGGTGCTCGGATGAACACTGAAGCTTTCTTT.

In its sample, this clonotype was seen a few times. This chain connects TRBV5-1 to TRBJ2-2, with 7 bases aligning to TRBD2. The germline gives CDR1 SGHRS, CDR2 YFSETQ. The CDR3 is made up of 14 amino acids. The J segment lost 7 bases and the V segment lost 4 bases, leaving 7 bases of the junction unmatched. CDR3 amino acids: CASSRATSVGELFF. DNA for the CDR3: TGCGCCAGCAGCCGAGCTACTAGCGTCGGGGAGCTGTTTTTT.

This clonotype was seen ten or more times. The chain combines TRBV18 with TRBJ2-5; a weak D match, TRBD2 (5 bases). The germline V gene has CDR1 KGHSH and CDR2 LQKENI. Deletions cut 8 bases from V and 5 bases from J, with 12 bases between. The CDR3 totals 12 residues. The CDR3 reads CASSPGGETQYF. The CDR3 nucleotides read TGTGCCAGCAGCCCCGGCGGGGAGACCCAGTACTTC. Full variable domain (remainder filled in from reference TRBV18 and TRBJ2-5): NAGVMQNPRHLVRRRGQEARLRCSPMKGHSHVYWYRQLPEEGLKFMVYLQKENIIDESGMPKERFSAEFPKEGPSILRIQQVVRGDSAAYFCASSPGGETQYFGPGTRLLVL.

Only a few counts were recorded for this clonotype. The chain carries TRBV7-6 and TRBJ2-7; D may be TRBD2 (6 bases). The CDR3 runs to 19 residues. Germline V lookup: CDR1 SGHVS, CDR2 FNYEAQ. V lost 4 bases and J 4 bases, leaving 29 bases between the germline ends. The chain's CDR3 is CASSSGRLDARSLNYEQYF. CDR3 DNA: TGTGCCAGCAGCTCGGGGAGGCTCGACGCCCGGTCCCTAAATTACGAGCAGTACTTC. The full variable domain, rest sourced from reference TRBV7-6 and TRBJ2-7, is GAGVSQSPRYKVTKRGQDVALRCDPISGHVSLYWYRQALGQGPEFLTYFNYEAQQDKSGLPNDRFSAERPEGSISTLTIQRTEQRDSAMYRCASSSGRLDARSLNYEQYFGPGTRLTVT.

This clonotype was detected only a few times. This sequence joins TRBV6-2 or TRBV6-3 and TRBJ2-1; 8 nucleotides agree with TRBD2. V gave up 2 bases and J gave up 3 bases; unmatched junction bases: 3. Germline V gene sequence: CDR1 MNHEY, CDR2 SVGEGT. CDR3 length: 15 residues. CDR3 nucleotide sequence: TGTGCCAGCAGTTACGGTAGCGGGATCTACAATGAGCAGTTCTTC. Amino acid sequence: CASSYGSGIYNEQFF.

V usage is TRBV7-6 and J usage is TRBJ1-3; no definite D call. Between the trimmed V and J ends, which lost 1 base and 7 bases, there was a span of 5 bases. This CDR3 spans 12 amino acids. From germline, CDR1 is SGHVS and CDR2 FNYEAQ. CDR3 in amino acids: CASSLESNTIYF. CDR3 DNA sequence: TGTGCCAGCAGCTTAGAGTCGAACACCATATATTTT.

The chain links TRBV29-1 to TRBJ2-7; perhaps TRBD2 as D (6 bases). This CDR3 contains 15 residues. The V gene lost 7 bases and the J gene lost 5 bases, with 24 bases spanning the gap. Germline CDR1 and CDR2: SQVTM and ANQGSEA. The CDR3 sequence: CSALAPLPTGDEQYF. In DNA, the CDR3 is TGCAGCGCCCTAGCCCCGCTCCCGACGGGGGACGAGCAGTACTTC.

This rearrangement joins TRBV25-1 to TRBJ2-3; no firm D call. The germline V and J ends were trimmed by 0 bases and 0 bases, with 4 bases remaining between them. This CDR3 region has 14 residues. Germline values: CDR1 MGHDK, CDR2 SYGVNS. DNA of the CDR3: TGTGCCAGCAGTGAATATGGCAGCACAGATACGCAGTATTTT. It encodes CASSEYGSTDTQYF.